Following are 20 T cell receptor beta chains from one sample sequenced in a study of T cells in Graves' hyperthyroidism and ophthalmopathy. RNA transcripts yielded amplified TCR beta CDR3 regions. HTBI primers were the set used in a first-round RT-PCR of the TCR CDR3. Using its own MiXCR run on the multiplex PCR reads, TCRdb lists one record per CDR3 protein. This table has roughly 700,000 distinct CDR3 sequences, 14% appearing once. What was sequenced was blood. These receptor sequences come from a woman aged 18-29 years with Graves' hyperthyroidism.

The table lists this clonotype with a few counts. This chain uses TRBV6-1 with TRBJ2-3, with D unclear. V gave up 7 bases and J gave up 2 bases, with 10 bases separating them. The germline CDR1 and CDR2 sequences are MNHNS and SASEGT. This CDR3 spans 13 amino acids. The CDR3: CASTRPPTDTQYF. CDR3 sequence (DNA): TGTGCCAGCACCAGGCCTCCCACAGATACGCAGTATTTT.

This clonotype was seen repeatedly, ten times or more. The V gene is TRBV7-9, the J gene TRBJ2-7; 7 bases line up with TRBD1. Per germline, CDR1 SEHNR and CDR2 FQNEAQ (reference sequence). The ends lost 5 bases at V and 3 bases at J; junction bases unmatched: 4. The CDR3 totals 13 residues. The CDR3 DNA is TGTGCCAGCAGCGGTGGGACAGTCTACGAGCAGTACTTC. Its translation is CASSGGTVYEQYF.

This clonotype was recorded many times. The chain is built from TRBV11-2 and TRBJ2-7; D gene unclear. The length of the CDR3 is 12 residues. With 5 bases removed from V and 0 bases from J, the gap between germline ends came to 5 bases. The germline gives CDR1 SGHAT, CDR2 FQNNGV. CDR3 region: CASSMSSYEQYF. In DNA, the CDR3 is TGTGCCAGCAGCATGAGCTCCTACGAGCAGTACTTC.

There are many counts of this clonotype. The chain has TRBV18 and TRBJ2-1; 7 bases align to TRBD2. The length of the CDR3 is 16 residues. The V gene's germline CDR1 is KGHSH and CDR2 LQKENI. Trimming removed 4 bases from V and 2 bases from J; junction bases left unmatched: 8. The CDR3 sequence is CASSLLAGTAYNEQFF. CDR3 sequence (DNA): TGTGCCAGCTCACTCTTAGCGGGTACCGCCTACAATGAGCAGTTCTTC.

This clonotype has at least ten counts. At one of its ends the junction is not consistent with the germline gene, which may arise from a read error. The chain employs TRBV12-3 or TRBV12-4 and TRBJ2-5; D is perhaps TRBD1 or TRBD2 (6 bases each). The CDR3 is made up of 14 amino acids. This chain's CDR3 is CASSLGGNQETQYF. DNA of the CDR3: TGTGCCAGCAGCTTAGGGGGGAACCAAGAGACCCAGTACTTC.

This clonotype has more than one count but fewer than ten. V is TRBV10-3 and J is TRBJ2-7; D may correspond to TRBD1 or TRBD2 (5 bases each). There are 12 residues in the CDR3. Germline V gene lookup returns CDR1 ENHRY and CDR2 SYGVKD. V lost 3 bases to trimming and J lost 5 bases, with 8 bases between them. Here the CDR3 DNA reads TGTGCCATCAGTGATTGGGACGACGAGCAGTACTTC. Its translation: CAISDWDDEQYF.

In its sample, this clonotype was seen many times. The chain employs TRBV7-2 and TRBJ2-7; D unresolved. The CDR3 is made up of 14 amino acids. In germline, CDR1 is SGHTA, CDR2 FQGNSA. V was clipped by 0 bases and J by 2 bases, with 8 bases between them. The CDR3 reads CASSLAVGTYEQYF. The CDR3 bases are TGTGCCAGCAGCTTAGCGGTAGGCACCTACGAGCAGTACTTC.

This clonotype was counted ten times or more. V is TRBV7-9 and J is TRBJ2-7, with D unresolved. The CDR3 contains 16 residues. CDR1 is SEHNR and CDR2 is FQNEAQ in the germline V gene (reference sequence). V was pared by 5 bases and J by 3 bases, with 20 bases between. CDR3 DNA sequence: TGTGCCAGCAGCACCGGGTCCTCCGCTTTCTACTACGAGCAGTACTTC. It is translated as CASSTGSSAFYYEQYF. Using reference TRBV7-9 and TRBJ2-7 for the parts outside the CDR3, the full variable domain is DTGVSQNPRHKITKRGQNVTFRCDPISEHNRLYWYRQTLGQGPEFLTYFQNEAQLEKSRLLSDRFSAERPKGSFSTLEIQRTEQGDSAMYLCASSTGSSAFYYEQYFGPGTRLTVT.

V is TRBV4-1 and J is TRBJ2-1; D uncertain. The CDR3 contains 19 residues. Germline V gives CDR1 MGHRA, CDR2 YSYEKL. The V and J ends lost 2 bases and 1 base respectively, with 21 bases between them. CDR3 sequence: CASSQLKKPLIRSYNEQFF. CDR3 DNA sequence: TGCGCCAGCAGCCAACTCAAGAAACCATTGATAAGGTCCTACAATGAGCAGTTCTTC.

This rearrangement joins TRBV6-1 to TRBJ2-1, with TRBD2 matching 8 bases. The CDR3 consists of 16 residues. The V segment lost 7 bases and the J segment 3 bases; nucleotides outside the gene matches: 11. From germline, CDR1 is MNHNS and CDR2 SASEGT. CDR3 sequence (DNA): TGTGCCAGCACCCCAGCGGGGGCTACCGGCTACAATGAGCAGTTCTTC. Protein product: CASTPAGATGYNEQFF.

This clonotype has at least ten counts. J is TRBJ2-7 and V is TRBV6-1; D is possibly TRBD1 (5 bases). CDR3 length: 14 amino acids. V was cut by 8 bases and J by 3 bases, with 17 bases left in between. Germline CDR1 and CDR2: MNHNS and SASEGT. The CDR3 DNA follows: TGTGCCAGCGAGGCAGGGCTGACTTACTACGAGCAGTACTTC. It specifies CASEAGLTYYEQYF.

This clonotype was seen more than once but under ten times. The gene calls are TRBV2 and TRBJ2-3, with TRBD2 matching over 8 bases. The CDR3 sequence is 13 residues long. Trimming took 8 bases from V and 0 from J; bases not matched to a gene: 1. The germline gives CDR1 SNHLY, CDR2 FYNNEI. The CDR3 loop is CASQRESTDTQYF. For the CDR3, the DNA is TGTGCCAGCCAGCGGGAGAGCACAGATACGCAGTATTTT. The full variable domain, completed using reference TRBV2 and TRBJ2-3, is EPEVTQTPSHQVTQMGQEVILRCVPISNHLYFYWYRQILGQKVEFLVSFYNNEISEKSEIFDDQFSVERPDGSNFTLKIRSTKLEDSAMYFCASQRESTDTQYFGPGTRLTVL.

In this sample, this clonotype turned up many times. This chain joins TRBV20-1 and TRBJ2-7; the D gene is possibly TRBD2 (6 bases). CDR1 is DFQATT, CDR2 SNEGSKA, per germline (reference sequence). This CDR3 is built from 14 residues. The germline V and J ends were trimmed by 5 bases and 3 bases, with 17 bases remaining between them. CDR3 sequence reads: CSADDFEGGYEQYF. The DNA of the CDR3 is TGCAGTGCTGATGACTTTGAGGGAGGCTACGAGCAGTACTTC.

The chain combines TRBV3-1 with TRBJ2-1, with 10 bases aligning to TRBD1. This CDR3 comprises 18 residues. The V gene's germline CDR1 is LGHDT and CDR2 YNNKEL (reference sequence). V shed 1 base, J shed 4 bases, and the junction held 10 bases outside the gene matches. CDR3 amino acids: CASSQVTGGFGSYNEQFF. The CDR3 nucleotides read TGTGCCAGCAGCCAAGTGACAGGGGGCTTTGGTTCTTACAATGAGCAGTTCTTC.

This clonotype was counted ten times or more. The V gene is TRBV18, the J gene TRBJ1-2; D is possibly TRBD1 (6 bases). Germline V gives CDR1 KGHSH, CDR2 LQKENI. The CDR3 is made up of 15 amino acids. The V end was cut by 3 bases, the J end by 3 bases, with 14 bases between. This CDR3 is CASSPQGGADYGYTF. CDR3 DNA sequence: TGTGCCAGCTCACCCCAAGGGGGGGCGGACTATGGCTACACCTTC.

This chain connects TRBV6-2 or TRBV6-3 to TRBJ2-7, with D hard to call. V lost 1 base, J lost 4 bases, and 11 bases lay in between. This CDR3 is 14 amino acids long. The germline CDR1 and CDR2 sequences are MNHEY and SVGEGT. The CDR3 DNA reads TGTGCCAGCAGTTACTGGGCTGAGGCATACGAGCAGTACTTC. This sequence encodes CASSYWAEAYEQYF.

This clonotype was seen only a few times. This CDR3 is CSVQQGLGNTEAFF. DNA of the CDR3: TGCAGCGTCCAACAGGGGCTAGGGAACACTGAAGCTTTCTTT. This chain joins TRBV29-1 and TRBJ1-1; 7 bases map to TRBD1. J gave up 1 base and V 6 bases, and 8 bases lay outside the gene matches. This CDR3 has 14 amino acids. From germline, CDR1 is SQVTM and CDR2 ANQGSEA.

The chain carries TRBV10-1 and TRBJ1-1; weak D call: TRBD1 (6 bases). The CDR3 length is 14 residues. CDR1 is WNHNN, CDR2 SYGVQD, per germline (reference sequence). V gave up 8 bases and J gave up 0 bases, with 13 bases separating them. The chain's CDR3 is CASPAGAMNTEAFF. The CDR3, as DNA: TGCGCCAGCCCGGCAGGGGCGATGAACACTGAAGCTTTCTTT.

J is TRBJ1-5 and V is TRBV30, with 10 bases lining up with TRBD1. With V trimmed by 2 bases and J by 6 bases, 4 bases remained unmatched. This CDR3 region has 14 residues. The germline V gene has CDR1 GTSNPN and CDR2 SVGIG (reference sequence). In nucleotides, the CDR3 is TGTGCCTGGAGTCAGACAGGGGGCGGTCAGCCCCAGCATTTT. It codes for CAWSQTGGGQPQHF.

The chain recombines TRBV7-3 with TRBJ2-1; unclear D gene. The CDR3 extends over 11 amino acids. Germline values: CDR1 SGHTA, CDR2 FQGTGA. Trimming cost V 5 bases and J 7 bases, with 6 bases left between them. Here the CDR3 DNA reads TGTGCCAGCAGCAACAGTAATGAGCAGTTCTTC. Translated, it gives CASSNSNEQFF.